These T cell receptor beta chains were read from a single sample in a study of human T cells and chemical hapten exposure. TCRdb reprocessed the RACE reads via MiXCR and lists one record per CDR3 protein. The profile shows tens of thousands of distinct CDR3 sequences, approximately 13% of them singletons. The source was whole blood, collected in connection with sensitization to the hapten diphenylcyclopropenone (DPC). The origin of the receptors is a man aged 25 to 40 with alopecia areata. Some clones in this sample may be carry-over from other donors' samples. Both conserved end residues are part of each CDR3. A D gene is named only where the DNA matches it firmly. Expanded clones get a size class; other rows say once, few or many, or leave the size out.

V	size	D	J	CDR3	DNA
TRBV29-1	many	TRBD1	TRBJ1-1	CSVADGTGSPEAFF	TGCAGCGTGGCTGACGGGACAGGGAGCCCTGAAGCTTTCTTT
TRBV2	NA	NA	TRBJ1-4	CASSAEGYEKLFF	TGTGCCAGCAGTGCAGAGGGATATGAAAAACTGTTTTTT
TRBV6-5	many	NA	TRBJ1-5	CASSTQGGGAPQHF	TGTGCCAGCAGTACACAGGGAGGAGGGGCGCCCCAGCATTTT
TRBV6-2/TRBV6-3	few	NA	TRBJ2-5	CASSSVGLQETQYF	TGTGCCAGCAGTTCGGTGGGACTCCAAGAGACCCAGTACTTC
TRBV20-1	NA	NA	TRBJ2-1	CSALRGPLLANEQFF	TGCAGTGCGTTGCGTGGACCCCTCTTGGCCAATGAGCAGTTCTTC
TRBV6-2/TRBV6-3	many	NA	TRBJ2-3	CASSYSTRGADTQYF	TGTGCCAGCAGTTACTCGACTAGGGGGGCAGATACGCAGTATTTT
TRBV20-1	many	NA	TRBJ1-6	CSASLSPPLHF	TGCAGTGCTTCCTTGTCGCCACCCCTCCACTTT
TRBV12-3/TRBV12-4	NA	NA	TRBJ1-1	CASSLTGDIVAFF	TGTGCCAGCAGTTTGACCGGGGACATCGTCGCTTTCTTT
TRBV24-1	NA	TRBD2	TRBJ2-1	CATSDFSGGRSYNEQFF	TGTGCCACCAGTGATTTTTCGGGGGGTCGCTCCTACAATGAGCAGTTCTTC
TRBV21-1	few	NA	TRBJ2-1	CASTNWWEAEFF	TGTGCCAGCACTAATTGGTGGGAGGCCGAGTTCTTC
TRBV4-2	many	TRBD1	TRBJ1-5	CASSQETGVGQPQHF	TGTGCCAGCAGCCAAGAGACAGGGGTCGGTCAGCCCCAGCATTTT
TRBV29-1	few	NA	TRBJ1-4	CSVLNEKLFF	TGCAGCGTTCTGAATGAAAAACTGTTTTTT
TRBV6-2/TRBV6-3	many	NA	TRBJ1-1	CASSRVGGTEAFF	TGTGCCAGCAGTCGCGTGGGAGGAACTGAAGCTTTCTTT
TRBV27	NA	NA	TRBJ1-4	CASSLSANHEKLFF	TGTGCCAGCAGTTTATCGGCCAATCATGAAAAACTGTTTTTT
TRBV3-1	few	TRBD1	TRBJ2-1	CASSQGQNQFF	TGTGCCAGCAGCCAGGGACAGAACCAATTCTTC
TRBV11-2	NA	TRBD1	TRBJ1-6	CASSLTGGYNSPLHF	TGTGCCAGCAGCCTGACAGGGGGATATAATTCACCCCTCCACTTT
TRBV16	few	NA	TRBJ1-2	CASSQNGGPNYGYTF	TGTGCCAGCAGCCAAAATGGGGGCCCCAACTATGGCTACACCTTC
TRBV7-2	NA	NA	TRBJ1-1	CASSSGVFNAEAFF	TGTGCCAGCAGCTCGGGAGTGTTCAACGCTGAAGCTTTCTTT
TRBV7-8	many	NA	TRBJ2-1	CASSLQRGQNYNEQFF	TGTGCCAGCAGCTTGCAAAGGGGCCAAAACTACAATGAGCAGTTCTTC
TRBV6-6	NA	NA	TRBJ2-7	CASSLETGAYEQYF	TGTGCCAGCAGCCTCGAGACCGGAGCCTACGAGCAGTACTTC
TRBV3-1	few	TRBD1	TRBJ1-1	CASSHGIGTGGAEAFF	TGTGCCAGCAGCCACGGGATTGGGACAGGGGGAGCTGAAGCTTTCTTT
TRBV4-1	few	NA	TRBJ2-7	CASSQMGTEQYF	TGCGCCAGCAGCCAAATGGGTACCGAGCAGTACTTC
TRBV7-2	NA	TRBD2	TRBJ2-1	CASSLFGTSGGLYNEQFF	TGTGCCAGCAGCTTATTCGGGACTAGCGGGGGTTTATACAATGAGCAGTTCTTC
TRBV21-1	few	NA	TRBJ1-4	CASSKTRRTGEKLFF	TGTGCCAGCAGCAAAACCCGAAGGACAGGTGAAAAACTGTTTTTT
TRBV5-1	many	TRBD1	TRBJ1-1	CASSLVGTGDTEAFF	TGCGCCAGCAGCTTGGTCGGGACAGGGGACACTGAAGCTTTCTTT
TRBV27	few	TRBD1	TRBJ2-7	CASSFAGTGRYEQYF	TGTGCCAGCAGTTTCGCCGGGACAGGGAGGTACGAGCAGTACTTC
TRBV9	many	NA	TRBJ1-2	CASSVGEGSLANYGYTF	TGTGCCAGCAGCGTAGGAGAGGGGTCCCTAGCTAACTATGGCTACACCTTC
TRBV7-6	many	TRBD1	TRBJ1-2	CASSLELEDRGPRAHGYTF	TGTGCCAGCAGCTTAGAGCTGGAGGACAGGGGACCCCGAGCCCATGGCTACACCTTC
TRBV10-3	NA	NA	TRBJ2-7	CATRDGEQYF	TGTGCCACACGGGACGGTGAGCAGTACTTC
TRBV6-2/TRBV6-3	many	NA	TRBJ2-3	CASSYTAKSTDTQYF	TGTGCCAGCAGTTATACAGCTAAAAGCACAGATACGCAGTATTTT
TRBV20-1	few	NA	TRBJ2-3	CSARVYPGSGTDTQYF	TGCAGTGCTAGAGTTTACCCCGGGAGCGGCACAGATACGCAGTATTTT
TRBV7-8	NA	TRBD1	TRBJ2-4	CASSLAWGTGETKNIQYF	TGTGCCAGCAGCTTAGCATGGGGGACAGGGGAGACCAAAAACATTCAGTACTTC
TRBV25-1	many	NA	TRBJ1-2	CASSEDRPYGYTF	TGTGCCAGCAGTGAAGACAGACCCTATGGCTACACCTTC